This T cell receptor beta chain appears in the sequencing data of a study of PD-L1 blockade in urothelial cancer. Study as a whole: Blood analyses occurred 3 weeks (second dose) and 6 weeks post treatment start.

This clone was found once. V was clipped by 7 bases and J by 0 bases, with 18 bases between them. Per germline, CDR1 SGHDT and CDR2 YYEEEE. This CDR3 comprises 16 residues. Time point defined: peripheral blood 6 weeks after treatment start. What went into each PCR as a spike was synthetic TCR analog templates. Profiling relied on immunoSEQ multiplex PCR, and the TCRdb table lists in-frame clones only, not all of them. Here the sample spans around 50,000 clones, around 82% being singletons. This receptor was taken from a man aged 45 to 65 with urothelial cancer. The material sequenced was PBMCs, taken around atezolizumab (anti-PD-L1) treatment. The chain is built from TRBV5-6 and TRBJ2-3; possible D gene TRBD2, 6 bases. CDR3 nucleotide sequence: TGTGCCAGCGGGGGAGGACCGAGAACTAGCACAGATACGCAGTATTTT. It is translated as CASGGGPRTSTDTQYF.